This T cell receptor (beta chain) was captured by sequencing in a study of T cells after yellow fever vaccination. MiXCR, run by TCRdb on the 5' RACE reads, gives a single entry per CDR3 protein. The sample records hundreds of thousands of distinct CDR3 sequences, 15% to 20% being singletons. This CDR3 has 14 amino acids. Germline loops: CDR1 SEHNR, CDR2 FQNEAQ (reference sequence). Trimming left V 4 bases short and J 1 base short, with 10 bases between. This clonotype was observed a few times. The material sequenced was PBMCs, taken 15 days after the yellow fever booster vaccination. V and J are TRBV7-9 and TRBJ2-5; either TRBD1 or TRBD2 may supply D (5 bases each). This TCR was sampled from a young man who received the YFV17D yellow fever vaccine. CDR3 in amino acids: CASSSGRTQETQYF. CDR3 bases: TGTGCCAGCAGCTCGGGACGCACCCAAGAGACCCAGTACTTC.